This T cell receptor beta chain derives from a study of control samples from healthy donors and cancer patients. This CDR3 has 13 residues. The germline gives CDR1 SQVTM, CDR2 ANQGSEA. Trimming took 7 bases from V and 2 from J; bases not matched to a gene: 6. Profiled with immunoSEQ multiplex PCR; TCRdb holds only in-frame clones, not every one. This table holds 55,000 to 70,000 clones, around 89% found once. The rearrangement uses TRBV29-1 and TRBJ1-2, with 8 bases identical to TRBD1. The origin of this receptor is a man aged 60-69 years with colorectal cancer. Sequenced sample: PBMCs. The CDR3 is CSGGDRLNYGYTF. DNA for the CDR3: TGCAGCGGGGGGGACAGGTTGAACTATGGCTACACCTTC.